What follows describes a single T cell receptor beta chain. The antigen remains unidentified. The record originates from a study of Ad26.COV2.S vaccination and SARS-CoV-2 variants. Data came from immunoSEQ multiplex PCR; TCRdb stores just in-frame clones and leaves some out. The sample lists about 410,000 clones; roughly 90% were seen once. V lost 10 bases and J lost 4, with 17 bases in between. Germline CDR1 reads LNHDA; CDR2 reads SQIVND (reference sequence). The CDR3 consists of 13 residues. The treatment was: over 15 received Ad26.COV2.S at low or high dose, single or two shots; 5 received placebo; per-sample allocation not given. Day 63 following the first vaccine or placebo injection was when the samples were taken. Whole-study findings and limits: Spike-specific TCR breadth ran higher among vaccine recipients than placebo recipients.

This receptor was identified in a person aged 18-65 years who received the Ad26.COV2.S COVID-19 vaccine or a placebo. The starting material was peripheral blood, obtained in a trial of Ad26.COV2.S vaccine versus placebo. The genes are TRBV19 and TRBJ2-7, with a tentative D call TRBD2 (7 bases). CDR3 bases: TGTGCCACTACCGGGGGGCCGAGGTACGAGCAGTACTTC. This translates into CATTGGPRYEQYF.